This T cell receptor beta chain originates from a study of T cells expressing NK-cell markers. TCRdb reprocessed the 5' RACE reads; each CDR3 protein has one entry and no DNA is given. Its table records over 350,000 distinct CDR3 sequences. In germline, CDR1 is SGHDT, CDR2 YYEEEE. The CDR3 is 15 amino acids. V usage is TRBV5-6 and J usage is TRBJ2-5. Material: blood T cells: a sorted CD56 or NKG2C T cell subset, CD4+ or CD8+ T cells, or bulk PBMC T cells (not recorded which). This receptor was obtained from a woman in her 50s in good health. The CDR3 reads CASSLVVNSQETQYF.